What follows are 31 T cell receptor beta chains derived from one specimen sequenced in a study of blood T cell repertoires in COVID-19. Repertoires were generated with immunoSEQ multiplex PCR, while TCRdb's copy carries only in-frame clones and drops some. In the table there are 70,000 to 80,000 clones, more than 85% of which are singletons. The source material was peripheral blood. These receptors originate from an older woman with active COVID-19.

The genes are TRBV2 and TRBJ2-2; D may be TRBD2 (5 bases). Germline-derived CDR1 and CDR2 are SNHLY and FYNNEI. V lost 1 base and J 4 bases, leaving 13 bases between the germline ends. The CDR3 has 16 amino acids. The CDR3 loop reads CASSEVALRGTGELFF. CDR3 nucleotide sequence: TGTGCCAGCAGTGAAGTTGCCCTCCGGGGCACCGGGGAGCTGTTTTTT. Looking up the rest from reference TRBV2 and TRBJ2-2 gives the full variable domain: EPEVTQTPSHQVTQMGQEVILRCVPISNHLYFYWYRQILGQKVEFLVSFYNNEISEKSEIFDDQFSVERPDGSNFTLKIRSTKLEDSAMYFCASSEVALRGTGELFFGEGSRLTVL.

CDR3 nucleotides: TGTGCCAGCAAAATACCGGGACAGGGTCCTGAAGCTTTCTTT. Translating gives CASKIPGQGPEAFF. V is TRBV18 and J is TRBJ1-1; 9 bases match TRBD1. V dropped 8 bases and J dropped 6; count of bases not matched to a gene: 10. The CDR3 extends over 14 amino acids. CDR1 KGHSH and CDR2 LQKENI come from the germline V gene.

The gene calls are TRBV15 and TRBJ2-1, with 10 nucleotides matching TRBD1. CDR3 length: 19 residues. Per germline, CDR1 LNHNV and CDR2 YYDKDF (reference sequence). After removal of 1 base from V and 6 bases from J, the junction contained 15 bases not matched to a gene. CDR3: CATSRVGSEGQGLLNEQFF. CDR3 nucleotide sequence: TGTGCCACCAGCAGAGTAGGTAGTGAGGGACAGGGGCTTCTCAATGAGCAGTTCTTC.

This clone was seen just once. This chain joins TRBV25-1 and TRBJ2-2, with TRBD1 matching over 7 bases. Trimming removed 5 bases from V and 5 bases from J; junction bases left unmatched: 8. CDR1 is MGHDK, CDR2 SYGVNS, per germline. This CDR3 is built from 15 residues. CDR3 nucleotides: TGTGCCAGCAGTCCCTCTCTCAGGGGGACCGGGGAGCTGTTTTTT. It is translated as CASSPSLRGTGELFF.

The rearrangement links TRBV28 to TRBJ2-1, with TRBD2 matching 7 bases. The length of the CDR3 is 13 residues. CDR1 and CDR2 (germline): MDHEN, SYDVKM. Germline trimming cut 7 bases from V and 8 bases from J; bases unmatched to any gene: 8. Here the CDR3 reads CASIGGRVDEQFF. The CDR3 coding sequence is TGTGCCAGCATTGGCGGGAGAGTCGATGAGCAGTTCTTC.

The rearrangement joins TRBV28 to TRBJ1-1; 8 bases match TRBD1. Germline V gives CDR1 MDHEN, CDR2 SYDVKM. The V and J ends lost 5 bases and 7 bases, in that order; junction bases with no gene match: 6. The CDR3 extends over 13 amino acids. DNA of the CDR3: TGTGCCAGCAGTCCCAGGGGGCGAAGTGAAGCTTTCTTT. It yields the protein CASSPRGRSEAFF.

The J gene is TRBJ2-7, the V gene TRBV6-5; 7 bases are shared with TRBD1. CDR3 size: 13 residues. CDR1 and CDR2 (germline): MNHEY, SVGAGI. The V gene end was trimmed by 10 bases and the J gene end by 0 bases; junction bases not matched to a gene: 6. CDR3 nucleotides: TGTGCCATAGTAGGGACAGTCTCCTACGAGCAGTACTTC. Its translation: CAIVGTVSYEQYF.

This clone was detected a few times. This chain connects TRBV28 to TRBJ2-3, with 12 bases lining up with TRBD1. Per the germline V gene, CDR1 is MDHEN and CDR2 is SYDVKM. The V and J ends lost 6 bases and 4 bases, in that order; junction bases with no gene match: 14. The CDR3 covers 18 residues. CDR3 nucleotides: TGTGCCAGCAGGCCGGGACAGGGGGCGGGCCGGGTAGCAGATACGCAGTATTTT. Its protein is CASRPGQGAGRVADTQYF.

The chain carries TRBV5-5 and TRBJ1-2; 11 bases line up with TRBD1. Germline-derived CDR1 and CDR2 are SGHKS and YYEKEE (reference sequence). Germline trimming cut 4 bases from V and 0 bases from J; bases unmatched to any gene: 2. This CDR3 comprises 15 residues. This CDR3 reads CASSRTGGSNYGYTF. The CDR3 DNA is TGTGCCAGCAGCCGGACAGGGGGCTCTAACTATGGCTACACCTTC.

The chain employs TRBV5-6 and TRBJ2-6; D perhaps matches TRBD1 (5 bases). The CDR3 sequence is 15 residues long. Trimming took 2 bases from V and 4 from J, leaving 10 bases between them. Germline loops: CDR1 SGHDT, CDR2 YYEEEE. CDR3 in amino acids: CASSLGESGANVLTF. CDR3 DNA: TGTGCCAGCAGCTTAGGGGAATCAGGGGCCAACGTCCTGACTTTC.

This chain links TRBV6-6 with TRBJ1-2; 8 bases are shared with TRBD1. Trimming at V came to 5 bases and at J to 4 bases, leaving 12 bases not matched to a gene. The CDR3 is 16 amino acids. CDR1 MNHNY and CDR2 SVGAGI come from the germline V gene (reference sequence). The CDR3 is CASSPGTGGTIYGYTF. CDR3 in DNA: TGTGCCAGCAGTCCAGGGACAGGAGGGACCATCTATGGCTACACCTTC.

The CDR3 loop reads CASSFQNTGELFF. The CDR3, as DNA: TGTGCCAGCAGTTTCCAAAACACCGGGGAGCTGTTTTTT. V usage is TRBV27 and J usage is TRBJ2-2; D is ambiguous. Germline-derived CDR1 and CDR2 are MNHEY and SMNVEV (reference sequence). The CDR3 is 13 residues long. The V and J ends lost 3 bases and 2 bases respectively, with 4 bases between them.

A few counts support this clone. The genes are TRBV4-1 and TRBJ2-1; 7 bases match TRBD1. This CDR3 is 16 amino acids long. The V gene end was trimmed by 4 bases and the J gene end by 7 bases; junction bases not matched to a gene: 13. CDR1 and CDR2 from the germline V gene are MGHRA and YSYEKL. The CDR3 nucleotides read TGCGCCAGCAGCCCGTCGACAGGGATGTTCGGAAATGAGCAGTTCTTC. The encoded protein is CASSPSTGMFGNEQFF.

The chain uses TRBV5-1 and TRBJ2-3, with 10 bases matching TRBD2. This CDR3 region has 16 residues. The trim removed 1 base at V and 2 bases at J, leaving 4 bases unmatched. Germline CDR1 reads SGHRS; CDR2 reads YFSETQ. CDR3 amino acids: CASSLPSGRSTDTQYF. CDR3 nucleotides: TGCGCCAGCAGCTTGCCTAGCGGGAGATCCACAGATACGCAGTATTTT.

V is TRBV18 and J is TRBJ1-1, with TRBD1 as a possible D gene (5 bases). V lost 3 bases and J lost 0, with 14 bases in between. Germline CDR1 and CDR2: KGHSH and LQKENI. This CDR3 is 16 amino acids long. In DNA form, the CDR3 reads TGTGCCAGCTCACCTGTTGGCAGGGCGTTGAACACTGAAGCTTTCTTT. It codes for CASSPVGRALNTEAFF.

This clone was observed a single time. The chain carries TRBV5-1 and TRBJ1-2; 7 bases align to TRBD1. V trimming: 4 bases; J trimming: 8 bases; junction bases outside the gene matches: 8. This CDR3 is 13 amino acids long. CDR1 and CDR2 (germline): SGHRS, YFSETQ. The CDR3 DNA reads TGCGCCAGCAGCCGGGACAGCCGGGGGGGCTACACCTTC. This encodes CASSRDSRGGYTF.

J is TRBJ1-4 and V is TRBV23-1; D is unclear. TRBV23-1 is treated as an ORF (open reading frame) with a function not yet certain. The V gene lost 3 bases and the J gene lost 0 bases, with 5 bases spanning the gap. This CDR3 contains 14 residues. CDR3 bases: TGCGCCAGCAGTCATACACCAACTAATGAAAAACTGTTTTTT. This codes for CASSHTPTNEKLFF.

The V call is TRBV18, the J call TRBJ2-3, with D unclear. The ends were cut back, 7 bases at V and 0 bases at J, with 20 bases in the middle. The CDR3 loop spans 17 amino acids. Germline assignment: CDR1 KGHSH and CDR2 LQKENI. The CDR3 sequence: CASFKPTSTLSTDTQYF. In nucleotides, the CDR3 is TGTGCCAGCTTCAAACCAACGTCTACCCTAAGCACAGATACGCAGTATTTT.

The CDR3 nucleotides read TGTGCCAGCCGAACCGGGGGGGGAGGTTCCTACAATGAGCAGTTCTTC. It specifies CASRTGGGGSYNEQFF. The chain recombines TRBV5-4 with TRBJ2-1; TRBD2 matches 8 bases. CDR1 is SGHNT and CDR2 is YYREEE in the germline V gene (reference sequence). The CDR3 contains 16 residues. V was pared by 7 bases and J by 1 base, with 10 bases of the junction left unmatched. Variable domain in full (rest from reference TRBV5-4 and TRBJ2-1): ETGVTQSPTHLIKTRGQQVTLRCSSQSGHNTVSWYQQALGQGPQFIFQYYREEENGRGNFPPRFSGLQFPNYSSELNVNALELDDSALYLCASRTGGGGSYNEQFFGPGTRLTVL.

The genes are TRBV2 and TRBJ2-1; 9 bases fit TRBD2. CDR1 is SNHLY, CDR2 FYNNEI, per germline. Trimming cost V 10 bases and J 5 bases; bases outside gene matches: 9. The length of the CDR3 is 14 residues. CDR3 DNA sequence: TGTGCCACCCGAGGGGCTAGCGGGGACAATGAGCAGTTCTTC. This translates into CATRGASGDNEQFF.

This chain joins TRBV7-9 and TRBJ1-1; no definite D call. The germline V and J ends were trimmed by 3 bases and 3 bases, with 5 bases remaining between them. Germline V lookup: CDR1 SEHNR, CDR2 FQNEAQ (reference sequence). This CDR3 spans 12 amino acids. The CDR3 region has the DNA TGTGCCAGCAGCTTCGGGGACACTGAAGCTTTCTTT. It is translated as CASSFGDTEAFF. The variable domain in full, completed from reference TRBV7-9 and TRBJ1-1, reads DTGVSQNPRHKITKRGQNVTFRCDPISEHNRLYWYRQTLGQGPEFLTYFQNEAQLEKSRLLSDRFSAERPKGSFSTLEIQRTEQGDSAMYLCASSFGDTEAFFGQGTRLTVV.

The genes are TRBV28 and TRBJ2-7; 9 nucleotides agree with TRBD2. This CDR3 is built from 14 residues. V was clipped by 2 bases and J by 5 bases; unmatched bases: 4. CDR1 and CDR2 from the germline V gene are MDHEN and SYDVKM. The CDR3 DNA reads TGTGCCAGCAGTTTACTAGCGGGACGCAACGAGCAGTACTTC. Protein sequence: CASSLLAGRNEQYF.

This sequence joins TRBV5-6 and TRBJ1-5; D unclear. V dropped 6 bases and J dropped 4 bases, with 11 bases sitting between them. In germline, CDR1 is SGHDT, CDR2 YYEEEE. The CDR3 runs 13 residues. CDR3 sequence reads: CASTLGRNQPQHF. CDR3 DNA sequence: TGTGCCAGCACCTTAGGGAGGAATCAGCCCCAGCATTTT.

The chain uses TRBV27 and TRBJ2-7, with TRBD1 matching 10 bases. Germline assignment: CDR1 MNHEY and CDR2 SMNVEV (reference sequence). The CDR3 is made up of 15 amino acids. The trim removed 3 bases at V and 3 bases at J, leaving 5 bases unmatched. CDR3 amino acids: CASSFAGQGYYEQYF. The CDR3 nucleotides read TGTGCCAGCAGTTTTGCGGGACAGGGGTACTACGAGCAGTACTTC.

The chain is built from TRBV19 and TRBJ1-1; 7 bases are a match to TRBD1. The CDR3 covers 13 residues. Germline V gives CDR1 LNHDA, CDR2 SQIVND (reference sequence). The V and J ends lost 4 bases and 5 bases, in that order; junction bases with no gene match: 4. The CDR3 region has the DNA TGTGCCAGTAGTACAAGGGGGCGGACTGAAGCTTTCTTT. Its translation is CASSTRGRTEAFF.

The rearrangement uses TRBV21-1 and TRBJ2-7; the listed D gene, TRBD2, was not tested against the DNA. TRBV21-1 constitutes a pseudogene. The CDR3 loop spans 15 amino acids. The DNA for the CDR3 is TGTGCCAGCGCCGGGACTCCCTCGAACCCCTACGAGCAGTACTTC. It specifies CASAGTPSNPYEQYF.

The J gene is TRBJ2-1, the V gene TRBV27; D gene uncertain. Trimming pared 6 bases from V and 5 bases from J, leaving 11 bases between. From germline, CDR1 is MNHEY and CDR2 SMNVEV (reference sequence). CDR3 length: 13 amino acids. The DNA for the CDR3 is TGTGCCAGCAGAACCCCACTACACAATGAGCAGTTCTTC. It is translated as CASRTPLHNEQFF.

The rearrangement joins TRBV18 to TRBJ1-5; possibly TRBD1 for D (6 bases). Germline assignment: CDR1 KGHSH and CDR2 LQKENI. The CDR3 has 16 residues. V shed 2 bases and J shed 1 base, with 12 bases lying between them. CDR3 residues: CASSPSGTHSNQPQHF. CDR3 in DNA: TGTGCCAGCTCACCATCAGGGACACACAGCAATCAGCCCCAGCATTTT.

The genes are TRBV28 and TRBJ2-5; unclear D gene. Germline V lookup: CDR1 MDHEN, CDR2 SYDVKM. The CDR3 covers 14 residues. The V end lost 3 bases, the J end lost 5 bases, and 13 bases lay between the germline ends. CDR3 in amino acids: CASSLVYPGETQYF. The CDR3 DNA follows: TGTGCCAGCAGTTTGGTTTACCCCGGGGAGACCCAGTACTTC. The full variable domain, completed using reference TRBV28 and TRBJ2-5, is DVKVTQSSRYLVKRTGEKVFLECVQDMDHENMFWYRQDPGLGLRLIYFSYDVKMKEKGDIPEGYSVSREKKERFSLILESASTNQTSMYLCASSLVYPGETQYFGPGTRLLVL.

The rearrangement uses TRBV19 and TRBJ2-1; no reliable D call. The CDR3 contains 14 residues. The germline gives CDR1 LNHDA, CDR2 SQIVND (reference sequence). V dropped 5 bases and J dropped 6 bases, with 14 bases sitting between them. CDR3 DNA: TGTGCCAGTAGTGTGGGTGGGCAACTCAATGAGCAGTTCTTC. Translation: CASSVGGQLNEQFF.

The chain recombines TRBV30 with TRBJ2-7; TRBD1 matches 7 bases. This CDR3 contains 14 residues. After removal of 0 bases from V and 5 bases from J, the junction contained 7 bases not matched to a gene. From germline, CDR1 is GTSNPN and CDR2 SVGIG (reference sequence). CDR3 sequence: CAWSVGRQGNEQYF. CDR3 DNA sequence: TGTGCCTGGAGTGTGGGCAGACAGGGCAACGAGCAGTACTTC.